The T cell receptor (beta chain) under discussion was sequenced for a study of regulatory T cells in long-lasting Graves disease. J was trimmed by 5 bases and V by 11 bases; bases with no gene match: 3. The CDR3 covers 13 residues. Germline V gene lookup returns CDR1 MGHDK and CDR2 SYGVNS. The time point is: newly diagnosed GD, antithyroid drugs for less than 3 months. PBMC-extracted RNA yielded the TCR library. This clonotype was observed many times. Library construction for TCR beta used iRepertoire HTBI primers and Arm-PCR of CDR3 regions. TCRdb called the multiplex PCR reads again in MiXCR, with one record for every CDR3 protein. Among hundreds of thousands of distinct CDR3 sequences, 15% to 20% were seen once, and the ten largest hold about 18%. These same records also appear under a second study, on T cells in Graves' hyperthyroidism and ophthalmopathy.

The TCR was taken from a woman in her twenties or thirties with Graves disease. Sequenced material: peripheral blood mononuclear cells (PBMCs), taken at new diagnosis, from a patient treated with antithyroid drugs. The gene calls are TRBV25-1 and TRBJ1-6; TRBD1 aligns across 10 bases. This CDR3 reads CASGTGDNSPLHF. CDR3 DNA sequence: TGTGCCTCCGGGACAGGGGATAATTCACCCCTCCACTTT. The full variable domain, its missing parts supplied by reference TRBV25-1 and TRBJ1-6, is EADIYQTPRYLVIGTGKKITLECSQTMGHDKMYWYQQDPGMELHLIHYSYGVNSTEKGDLSSESTVSRIRTEHFPLTLESARPSHTSQYLCASGTGDNSPLHFGNGTRLTVT.